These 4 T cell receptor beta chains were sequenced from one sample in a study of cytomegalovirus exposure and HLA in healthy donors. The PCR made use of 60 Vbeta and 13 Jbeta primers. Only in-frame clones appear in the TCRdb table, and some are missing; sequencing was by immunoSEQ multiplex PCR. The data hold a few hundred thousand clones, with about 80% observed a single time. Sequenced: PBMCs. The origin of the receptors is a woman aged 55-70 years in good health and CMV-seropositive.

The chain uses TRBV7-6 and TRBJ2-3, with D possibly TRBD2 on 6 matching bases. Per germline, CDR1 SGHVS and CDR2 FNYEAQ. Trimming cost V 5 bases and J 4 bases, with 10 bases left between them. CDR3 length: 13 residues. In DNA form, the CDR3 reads TGTGCCAGCAGCAGAAGCGGGTCAGATACGCAGTATTTT. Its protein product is CASSRSGSDTQYF. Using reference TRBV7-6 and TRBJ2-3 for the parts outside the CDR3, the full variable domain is GAGVSQSPRYKVTKRGQDVALRCDPISGHVSLYWYRQALGQGPEFLTYFNYEAQQDKSGLPNDRFSAERPEGSISTLTIQRTEQRDSAMYRCASSRSGSDTQYFGPGTRLTVL.

CDR3 DNA: TGTGCCAGCAGCCCCACGGGGGACACTGAAGCTTTCTTT. This sequence encodes CASSPTGDTEAFF. The rearrangement links TRBV7-3 to TRBJ1-1, with TRBD1 as a possible D gene (5 bases). The CDR3 runs to 13 residues. CDR1 SGHTA and CDR2 FQGTGA come from the germline V gene. V was clipped by 5 bases and J by 3 bases, with 10 bases between them. The whole variable domain, filled in from reference TRBV7-3 and TRBJ1-1, reads GAGVSQTPSNKVTEKGKYVELRCDPISGHTALYWYRQSLGQGPEFLIYFQGTGAADDSGLPNDRFFAVRPEGSVSTLKIQRTERGDSAVYLCASSPTGDTEAFFGQGTRLTVV.

In nucleotides, the CDR3 is TGTGCCAGCAGACCGGCGACAGGGTTAAATCAGCCCCAGCATTTT. As protein: CASRPATGLNQPQHF. V is TRBV6-6 and J is TRBJ1-5; 7 bases are shared with TRBD1. The CDR3 contains 15 residues. With V trimmed by 6 bases and J by 4 bases, 9 bases remained unmatched. Looked up from germline, CDR1 is MNHNY and CDR2 is SVGAGI (reference sequence).

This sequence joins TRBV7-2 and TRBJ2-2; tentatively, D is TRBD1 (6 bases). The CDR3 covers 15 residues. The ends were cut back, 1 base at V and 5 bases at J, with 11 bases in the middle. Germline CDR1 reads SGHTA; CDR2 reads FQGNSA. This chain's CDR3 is CASSLGTGWTGELFF. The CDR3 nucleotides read TGTGCCAGCAGCTTAGGAACAGGGTGGACCGGGGAGCTGTTTTTT.